Below are 12 T cell receptor beta chains sequenced from a single sample in a study of shared clonotypes between healthy human individuals. Produced via immunoSEQ multiplex PCR; TCRdb's table is partial and in-frame only. The sample yields approximately 1.1 million clones, around 82% seen once. The sequenced sample was memory CD4+ T cells from PBMCs. The subset here: CD45RA-negative fraction. The origin of the receptors is a man younger than 35 in good health. Some clones in this sample may be carry-over from other donors' samples.

V is TRBV7-6 and J is TRBJ2-7, with TRBD2 matching 12 bases. The CDR3 is 16 amino acids. Germline V gene lookup returns CDR1 SGHVS and CDR2 FNYEAQ. After removal of 5 bases from V and 6 bases from J, the junction contained 11 bases not matched to a gene. Here the CDR3 reads CASSPRLAGGPGEQYF. CDR3 coding DNA: TGTGCCAGCAGCCCCAGGCTAGCGGGAGGGCCGGGCGAGCAGTACTTC.

Comment on this clone: A read error likely explains this, since a far larger clone differs by one base. In the same sample, other DNA sequences code for this CDR3. The chain joins TRBV28 to TRBJ1-2; 7 bases agree with TRBD1. CDR3 length: 13 residues. Losses at the gene ends were 3 bases for V and 2 bases for J; bases not matched to a gene: 0. Germline CDR1 MDHEN, CDR2 SYDVKM. This chain's CDR3 is CASSLTGNYGYTF. Here the CDR3 DNA reads TGTGCCAGCAGTTTGACAGGGAACTATGGCTACACCTTC.

The chain is built from TRBV4-3 and TRBJ2-7; D remains unclear. This CDR3 is built from 14 residues. Germline CDR1 and CDR2: LGHNA and YSLEER. The ends were cut back, 0 bases at V and 3 bases at J, with 9 bases in the middle. The CDR3 sequence: CASSQDIRNYEQYF. Written as DNA, the CDR3 is TGCGCCAGCAGCCAAGATATCAGGAACTACGAGCAGTACTTC.

The chain joins TRBV5-1 to TRBJ2-1; 7 bases fit TRBD2. V lost 4 bases, J lost 0 bases, and 7 bases stayed unmatched. This CDR3 spans 16 amino acids. Germline CDR1 is SGHRS and CDR2 is YFSETQ. In DNA form, the CDR3 reads TGCGCCAGCAGCCAAGCTAGCGGCCTCTCCTACAATGAGCAGTTCTTC. It encodes CASSQASGLSYNEQFF.

The J gene is TRBJ1-4, the V gene TRBV9; 8 bases fit TRBD1. The V gene end was trimmed by 0 bases and the J gene end by 0 bases; junction bases not matched to a gene: 1. There are 16 residues in the CDR3. The germline V gene has CDR1 SGDLS and CDR2 YYNGEE. CDR3 sequence: CASSVAGGSTNEKLFF. The CDR3 DNA is TGTGCCAGCAGCGTAGCAGGGGGCTCAACTAATGAAAAACTGTTTTTT.

On this clone itself: The sample holds other DNA sequences that translate to the same CDR3. The chain recombines TRBV9 with TRBJ1-3, with TRBD1 matching over 11 bases. Unmatched junction bases numbered 4, after V lost 4 bases and J lost 1 base. This CDR3 has 16 amino acids. Germline CDR1 reads SGDLS; CDR2 reads YYNGEE. The CDR3 DNA is TGTGCCAGCAGCCAAGGGACAGGGGGTTCTGGAAACACCATATATTTT. Residues: CASSQGTGGSGNTIYF.

The CDR3 reads CASSPTTGRQETQYF. The CDR3 DNA sequence: TGTGCCAGCAGCCCAACGACAGGGCGTCAAGAGACCCAGTACTTC. The chain couples TRBV7-9 to TRBJ2-5; TRBD1 agrees at 7 bases. This CDR3 has 15 residues. Germline CDR1 reads SEHNR; CDR2 reads FQNEAQ (reference sequence). V lost 5 bases, J lost 2 bases, and 8 bases stayed unmatched.

This chain connects TRBV9 to TRBJ2-7; D unresolved. Per the germline V gene, CDR1 is SGDLS and CDR2 is YYNGEE. Deletions cut 0 bases from V and 5 bases from J, with 15 bases between. The CDR3 has 15 residues. The CDR3 loop is CASSVDLLDADEQYF. The DNA of the CDR3 is TGTGCCAGCAGCGTAGACCTACTGGACGCGGACGAGCAGTACTTC. Full variable domain (outside the CDR3, taken from reference TRBV9 and TRBJ2-7): DSGVTQTPKHLITATGQRVTLRCSPRSGDLSVYWYQQSLDQGLQFLIQYYNGEERAKGNILERFSAQQFPDLHSELNLSSLELGDSALYFCASSVDLLDADEQYFGPGTRLTVT.

The chain uses TRBV28 and TRBJ1-2, with D uncertain. V was cut by 2 bases and J by 8 bases, with 9 bases left in between. Germline-derived CDR1 and CDR2 are MDHEN and SYDVKM. The CDR3 length is 12 residues. This chain's CDR3 is CASSLNPIGYTF. In DNA form, the CDR3 reads TGTGCCAGCAGTTTAAACCCTATAGGCTACACCTTC.

V gene TRBV5-1 combines with J gene TRBJ2-5; unclear D gene. Germline CDR1 reads SGHRS; CDR2 reads YFSETQ. V dropped 5 bases and J dropped 0 bases, with 11 bases sitting between them. The CDR3 is made up of 14 amino acids. The DNA for the CDR3 is TGCGCCAGCAGTACGGCCCCGTACCAAGAGACCCAGTACTTC. Residues: CASSTAPYQETQYF.

V is TRBV7-9 and J is TRBJ2-1; D may match TRBD1 or TRBD2 (5 bases each). Germline V CDR1 and CDR2: SEHNR, FQNEAQ (reference sequence). The CDR3 runs to 12 residues. V was pared by 1 base and J by 15 bases, with 13 bases between. The chain's CDR3 is CASSLVLGRSFF. In nucleotides, the CDR3 is TGTGCCAGCAGCTTAGTGTTGGGACGGTCGTTCTTC.

The rearrangement uses TRBV10-3 and TRBJ1-5; the match to TRBD1 covers 8 bases. Trimming took 2 bases from V and 5 from J; bases not matched to a gene: 2. The CDR3 extends over 14 amino acids. CDR1 and CDR2 (germline): ENHRY, SYGVKD. In DNA form, the CDR3 reads TGTGCCATCAGTGAGGACAGGGGAGATCAGCCCCAGCATTTT. It is translated as CAISEDRGDQPQHF.